A single sample gave rise to the 22 T cell receptor beta chains below, sequenced in a study of blood T cell repertoires in COVID-19. Data came from immunoSEQ multiplex PCR; TCRdb stores just in-frame clones and leaves some out. The data hold about 160,000 clones, with around 74% observed a single time. The specimen sequenced was peripheral blood. These receptor sequences come from a woman aged 60-70 years with COVID-19, enrolled during active disease.

The chain carries TRBV28 and TRBJ1-1; maybe TRBD1 (5 bases). Germline V gives CDR1 MDHEN, CDR2 SYDVKM. Deletions cut 2 bases from V and 3 bases from J, with 10 bases between. CDR3 length: 14 residues. In nucleotides, the CDR3 is TGTGCCAGCAGTTTAGGCAGGGCAGACACTGAAGCTTTCTTT. This sequence encodes CASSLGRADTEAFF.

The chain carries TRBV28 and TRBJ1-2; TRBD1 aligns across 7 bases. Germline V CDR1 and CDR2: MDHEN, SYDVKM. The CDR3 totals 16 residues. The junction had 10 bases not matched to a gene; V was cut back by 6 bases and J by 0 bases. The CDR3 loop reads CASRLTGIQANYGYTF. CDR3 DNA: TGTGCCAGCAGGCTGACAGGGATCCAAGCTAACTATGGCTACACCTTC.

V and J are TRBV9 and TRBJ2-2; 7 positions match TRBD2. V trimming: 3 bases; J trimming: 1 base; junction bases outside the gene matches: 6. The CDR3 is 16 residues long. Germline V gene data show CDR1 as SGDLS and CDR2 as YYNGEE. CDR3: CASSAGAGLNTGELFF. The CDR3 bases are TGTGCCAGCAGCGCGGGAGCGGGGTTGAACACCGGGGAGCTGTTTTTT.

The V call is TRBV2, the J call TRBJ1-4, with 8 bases identical to TRBD1. Unmatched junction bases numbered 6, after V lost 7 bases and J lost 5 bases. This CDR3 region has 14 residues. Germline loops: CDR1 SNHLY, CDR2 FYNNEI. This CDR3 is CASTQGASNEKLFF. CDR3 coding DNA: TGTGCCAGCACTCAGGGGGCTTCCAATGAAAAACTGTTTTTT. The variable domain in full, with the rest retrieved from reference TRBV2 and TRBJ1-4, is EPEVTQTPSHQVTQMGQEVILRCVPISNHLYFYWYRQILGQKVEFLVSFYNNEISEKSEIFDDQFSVERPDGSNFTLKIRSTKLEDSAMYFCASTQGASNEKLFFGSGTQLSVL.

The gene calls are TRBV3-1 (or the pseudogene TRBV3-2) and TRBJ1-3; D is unresolved. CDR1 and CDR2 (germline): LGHDT, YNNKEL (reference sequence). Between the trimmed V and J ends, which lost 4 bases and 2 bases, there was a span of 9 bases. CDR3 size: 14 residues. CDR3: CASSPNRAGNTIYF. In DNA, the CDR3 is TGTGCCAGCAGCCCAAATCGAGCTGGAAACACCATATATTTT.

The rearrangement links TRBV4-2 to TRBJ2-3; TRBD2 aligns across 9 bases. Germline V lookup: CDR1 LGHNA, CDR2 YNFKEQ. The CDR3 loop spans 16 amino acids. With V trimmed by 1 base and J by 2 bases, 4 bases remained unmatched. The CDR3 here is CASSQAVAGDTDTQYF. CDR3 nucleotide sequence: TGTGCCAGCAGCCAAGCTGTAGCGGGGGACACAGATACGCAGTATTTT.

The CDR3 reads CASSWGKGGFTGELFF. The DNA of the CDR3 is TGTGCCAGCAGCTGGGGGAAAGGGGGCTTCACCGGGGAGCTGTTTTTT. The chain carries TRBV7-9 and TRBJ2-2, with 7 bases lining up with TRBD1. The CDR3 loop spans 16 amino acids. Germline V gene data show CDR1 as SEHNR and CDR2 as FQNEAQ (reference sequence). The J segment lost 4 bases and the V segment lost 4 bases, leaving 9 bases of the junction unmatched.

The chain couples TRBV5-4 to TRBJ2-1; 11 positions match TRBD1. The V gene's germline CDR1 is SGHNT and CDR2 YYREEE (reference sequence). V lost 4 bases to trimming and J lost 9 bases; unmatched junction nucleotides: 9. The CDR3 is 15 amino acids. CDR3 sequence: CASSIPGQGGGEQFF. The DNA of the CDR3 is TGTGCCAGCAGCATCCCGGGACAGGGGGGAGGTGAGCAGTTCTTC.

The chain couples TRBV7-9 to TRBJ2-1; 9 bases map to TRBD2. This CDR3 contains 17 residues. Trimming cost V 0 bases and J 4 bases; bases outside gene matches: 7. In germline, CDR1 is SEHNR, CDR2 FQNEAQ (reference sequence). CDR3 amino acids: CASSLASGAGGYNEQFF. The DNA for the CDR3 is TGTGCCAGCAGCTTAGCAAGCGGAGCGGGGGGTTACAATGAGCAGTTCTTC. Full variable domain (rest looked up from reference TRBV7-9 and TRBJ2-1): DTGVSQNPRHKITKRGQNVTFRCDPISEHNRLYWYRQTLGQGPEFLTYFQNEAQLEKSRLLSDRFSAERPKGSFSTLEIQRTEQGDSAMYLCASSLASGAGGYNEQFFGPGTRLTVL.

This clone was observed a single time. This may be a read error: a much more frequent sequence differs by one nucleotide. This sequence joins TRBV5-5 and TRBJ2-7, with D unclear. The germline CDR1 and CDR2 sequences are SGHKS and YYEKEE (reference sequence). This CDR3 has 12 residues. CDR3 DNA: TGTGCCAGCAGCTTGTTTGAGTACGGGCAGTACTTC. Protein: CASSLFEYGQYF.

The chain carries TRBV14 and TRBJ2-5, with D unresolved. The CDR3 extends over 15 amino acids. Germline V lookup: CDR1 SGHDN, CDR2 FVKESK. V shed 4 bases and J shed 4 bases, with 16 bases lying between them. In DNA, the CDR3 is TGTGCCAGCAGCCCCCTTGGAACCGGCGGAGAGACCCAGTACTTC. Residues: CASSPLGTGGETQYF.

This chain joins TRBV29-1 and TRBJ2-1; TRBD1 matches 8 bases. CDR3 length: 15 amino acids. Germline lookup yields CDR1 SQVTM and CDR2 ANQGSEA. Trimming cost V 6 bases and J 3 bases; bases outside gene matches: 10. DNA for the CDR3: TGCAGCGTCCCAGCCGGGGGACAGGTCTACAATGAGCAGTTCTTC. It encodes CSVPAGGQVYNEQFF.

The chain joins TRBV5-4 to TRBJ1-2; weak D call: TRBD1 (6 bases). CDR3 size: 18 residues. Germline V CDR1 and CDR2: SGHNT, YYREEE (reference sequence). Trimming removed 2 bases from V and 2 bases from J, with 22 bases in between. The CDR3 is CASSLLPGHLLTNYGYTF. The CDR3 DNA reads TGTGCCAGCAGCTTACTTCCGGGACACCTCTTGACGAACTATGGCTACACCTTC. Filled out from reference TRBV5-4 and TRBJ1-2, the complete variable domain reads ETGVTQSPTHLIKTRGQQVTLRCSSQSGHNTVSWYQQALGQGPQFIFQYYREEENGRGNFPPRFSGLQFPNYSSELNVNALELDDSALYLCASSLLPGHLLTNYGYTFGSGTRLTVV.

The chain recombines TRBV6-6 with TRBJ1-1; D uncertain. Germline-derived CDR1 and CDR2 are MNHNY and SVGAGI (reference sequence). The CDR3 has 14 amino acids. Trimming stripped 0 bases from V and 0 bases from J, with 5 bases between. CDR3: CASSYSHMNTEAFF. CDR3 DNA sequence: TGTGCCAGCAGTTACTCGCACATGAACACTGAAGCTTTCTTT.

This clone was counted between two and nine times. The CDR3 DNA reads TGTGCCAGCAGCTTGGGGCAGAACCAAGAGACCCAGTACTTC. Protein sequence: CASSLGQNQETQYF. The chain recombines TRBV5-6 with TRBJ2-5; D unclear. Germline V gene sequence: CDR1 SGHDT, CDR2 YYEEEE. The CDR3 extends over 14 amino acids. Trimming stripped 0 bases from V and 0 bases from J, with 6 bases between.

The chain has TRBV11-3 and TRBJ2-2; D gene unclear. V was shortened by 5 bases and J by 6 bases, with 10 bases between the two germline ends. Germline CDR1 reads SGHNT; CDR2 reads YENEEA. This CDR3 is built from 13 residues. The CDR3 spells CASSRTKPGELFF. The CDR3 bases are TGTGCCAGCAGCAGAACTAAACCCGGGGAGCTGTTTTTT.

The CDR3 loop is CASSLSPYTQYF. In DNA form, the CDR3 reads TGTGCCAGCAGCTTGAGCCCTTATACGCAGTATTTT. The V and J genes are TRBV5-5 and TRBJ2-3; the D is unclear. The CDR3 contains 12 residues. From germline, CDR1 is SGHKS and CDR2 YYEKEE (reference sequence). The V end was cut by 1 base, the J end by 7 bases, with 7 bases between.

The chain recombines TRBV7-2 with TRBJ2-3; D is undetermined. CDR3 length: 12 residues. Trimming shortened V by 10 bases and J by 2 bases, and 10 bases separated the two germline ends. Germline CDR1 reads SGHTA; CDR2 reads FQGNSA. The CDR3, as DNA: TGTGCCATCACACCTTACACAGATACGCAGTATTTT. Encoded protein: CAITPYTDTQYF.

This clone was recorded a few times. J is TRBJ2-7 and V is TRBV10-3, with D maybe TRBD1 (5 bases). V lost 3 bases to trimming and J lost 0 bases, with 15 bases between them. The CDR3 contains 16 residues. Germline assignment: CDR1 ENHRY and CDR2 SYGVKD. The DNA for the CDR3 is TGTGCCATCAGTGAAATCTGGGGCACCAGCTCCTACGAGCAGTACTTC. It is translated as CAISEIWGTSSYEQYF.

This clone came up once. The genes are TRBV30 and TRBJ1-1, with TRBD1 identical over 8 bases. Germline V gene sequence: CDR1 GTSNPN, CDR2 SVGIG (reference sequence). The CDR3 covers 13 residues. The J segment lost 11 bases and the V segment lost 2 bases, leaving 10 bases of the junction unmatched. The CDR3 DNA sequence: TGTGCCTGGAGTAGGGACAGGTTTGGTGCTGCTTTCTTT. Encoded protein: CAWSRDRFGAAFF.

This clone was counted a single time. V and J are TRBV9 and TRBJ2-2, with a possible D match to TRBD1 (6 bases). Trimming removed 5 bases from V and 2 bases from J, with 13 bases in between. Germline V gene lookup returns CDR1 SGDLS and CDR2 YYNGEE. The CDR3 runs 15 residues. In nucleotides, the CDR3 is TGTGCCAGCAGTTCCGACAGGCTTAACACCGGGGAGCTGTTTTTT. Its protein product is CASSSDRLNTGELFF.

This chain links TRBV24-1 with TRBJ2-1, with a weak D call TRBD1 (5 bases). Germline V CDR1 and CDR2: KGHDR, SFDVKD. V lost 5 bases, J lost 10 bases, and 8 bases lay in between. This CDR3 has 11 residues. CDR3 amino acids: CATSVGREQFF. In nucleotides, the CDR3 is TGTGCCACCAGTGTGGGGCGAGAGCAGTTCTTC.